This T cell receptor (beta chain) was found in a study of neoadjuvant anti-PD-1 for oral cavity cancer. Study at large: Around day 43, patients without progression received a fourth nivolumab dose before surgery.

There are 14 residues in the CDR3. Trimming shortened V by 4 bases and J by 10 bases, and 14 bases separated the two germline ends. Germline V gene lookup returns CDR1 SNHLY and CDR2 FYNNEI. This table comes from immunoSEQ multiplex PCR, and its TCRdb copy is limited to in-frame clones, with some not included. The data hold about 61,000 clones, with roughly 84% observed a single time. The chain combines TRBV2 with TRBJ1-6, with a weak D call TRBD1 (6 bases). The clonotype was recovered from a person aged 40 to 85 with oral cavity squamous cell carcinoma. The source material was PBMCs, sampled before nivolumab (anti-PD-1) treatment. The DNA of the CDR3 is TGTGCCAGCAGTGTACAGGGTGAGGACTCACCCCTCCACTTT. It codes for CASSVQGEDSPLHF. The full variable domain, in which reference TRBV2 and TRBJ1-6 provide the parts outside the CDR3, is EPEVTQTPSHQVTQMGQEVILRCVPISNHLYFYWYRQILGQKVEFLVSFYNNEISEKSEIFDDQFSVERPDGSNFTLKIRSTKLEDSAMYFCASSVQGEDSPLHFGNGTRLTVT.